This TCR beta chain derives from a study of blood T cell repertoires in COVID-19. Study at large: The study drew acute and convalescent COVID-19 samples from the United States, Italy and Spain.

How the authors handled the data: Cell counts per sample came from amplifying reference gene primers. Assay used: immunoSEQ multiplex PCR; TCRdb lists only in-frame clones, some missing. Clonal size and the V and J genes are those of that table, whereas D and trimming came from the DNA. The top ten clones hold 14% of a sample with around 30,000 clones, roughly 90% of them seen once. This CDR3 is 16 amino acids long. J was trimmed by 0 bases and V by 4 bases; bases with no gene match: 6. Germline-derived CDR1 and CDR2 are SGHDT and YYEEEE. Material for sequencing was peripheral blood. The V gene is TRBV5-6, the J gene TRBJ2-1; 8 bases fit TRBD1. This TCR derives from a human donor with active COVID-19. The donor label of this sample is uncertain. The CDR3 DNA sequence: TGTGCCAGCAGCCCTAGGGGGACAGGCTCCTACAATGAGCAGTTCTTC. Translation: CASSPRGTGSYNEQFF.